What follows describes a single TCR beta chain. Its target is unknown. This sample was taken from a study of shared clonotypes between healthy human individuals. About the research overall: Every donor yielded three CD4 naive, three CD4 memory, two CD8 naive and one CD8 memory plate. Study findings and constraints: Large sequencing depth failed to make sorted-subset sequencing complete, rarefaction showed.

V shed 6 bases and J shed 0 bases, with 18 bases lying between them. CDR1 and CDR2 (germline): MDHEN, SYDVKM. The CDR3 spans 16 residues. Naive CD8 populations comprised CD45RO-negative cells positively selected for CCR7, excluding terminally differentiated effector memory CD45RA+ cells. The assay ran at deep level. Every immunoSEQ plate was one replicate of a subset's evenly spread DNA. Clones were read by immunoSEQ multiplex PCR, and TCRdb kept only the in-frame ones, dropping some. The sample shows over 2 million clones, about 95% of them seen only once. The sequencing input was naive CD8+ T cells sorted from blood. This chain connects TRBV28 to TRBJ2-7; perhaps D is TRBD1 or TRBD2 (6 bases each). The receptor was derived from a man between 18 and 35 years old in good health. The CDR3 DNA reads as TGTGCCAGCAGCTACCCCGTAGGGGGGTCCTCCTACGAGCAGTACTTC. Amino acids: CASSYPVGGSSYEQYF. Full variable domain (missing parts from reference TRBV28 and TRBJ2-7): DVKVTQSSRYLVKRTGEKVFLECVQDMDHENMFWYRQDPGLGLRLIYFSYDVKMKEKGDIPEGYSVSREKKERFSLILESASTNQTSMYLCASSYPVGGSSYEQYFGPGTRLTVT.